Reported below is one T cell receptor beta chain. What antigen it recognizes has not been identified. There are no base qualities to consult, and no much larger clone falls within one base. Other DNA sequences in this sample translate to the same CDR3. TCRbeta CDR3 regions were amplified from genomic DNA using the immunoSEQ Assay, a bias-controlled multiplex PCR. On the study's bioinformatics: Within the assay, amplification of reference gene primers was used to estimate how many nucleated cells each sample contained. To quantify the absolute abundance of each unique TCRbeta CDR3 rearrangement, sequence reads were collapsed and filtered. For each sample, productive Simpson clonality was calculated as the square root of Simpson's diversity index across productive rearrangements. TCRdb took this table from immuneACCESS and kept in-frame rearrangements with V and J called. Such tables lack part of the clones; where checked against another copy, unresolved V genes explain under half of the gap, and the rest is unexplained. The V and J calls and clone size were taken over from that table, and D and trimming were inferred from the DNA. The sample has 130,000 to 150,000 clones on record, more than 75% of them singletons. The top ten clonotypes cover roughly 35% of the sample.

These data belong to a study of blood T cell repertoires in COVID-19 (dated by TCRdb to 2020 to 2022). Concerning the study at large: Samples covering the acute and convalescent phases of COVID-19 were provided by collaborators in the United States, Italy and Spain. Where HLA class I and class II types were available, the types were taken from metadata supplied by the sample provider, not from assay-based typing. The sample metadata nearly always contained a de-identified subject ID, COVID-19 status, age in years and sex. The repertoires were made available in a free public database intended to serve as a resource for research on the immune response to SARS-CoV-2. The samples were drawn from the first 160 participants of the ongoing ImmuneRACE study and from 1,254 subjects provided by 6 global collaborators. The prospective study material was composed of cDNA or gDNA derived from T cells, B-cell-depleted T cells, or PBMCs. Deeply sampled blood TCRbeta repertoires from subjects exposed to, actively infected with, or recovered from COVID-19 were included in the dataset. Here is what the overall study found, with its caveats: Clinical and demographic metadata were provided uncurated, with the amount varying by source and participant.

CDR1 and CDR2 were assigned from the germline V gene as MNHEY and SVGAGI. Taken from cysteine to phenylalanine, the CDR3 has 15 residues. The kept DNA is CDR3 alone, 45 bases in frame from the first base. V lost 0 bases and J lost 4 bases; the stretch between them is 12 bases long. Samples from volunteer blood donors who had recovered from COVID-19 were contributed by a second Seattle source. Collaborating institutions collected whole blood in K2EDTA tubes following their own protocols. For TCRbeta analysis, collaborators shipped samples in one of three forms: frozen whole blood, isolated PBMCs, or DNA extracted from either of those sample types.

Rearrangement joined TRBV6-5 to TRBJ1-2; possibly the D gene is TRBD1, per 5 matching bases. The receptor's source is a man aged 50-60 years who had recovered from COVID-19. What was sequenced was peripheral blood. CDR3 loop: CASSYSTGGGYGYTF. The bases read TGTGCCAGCAGTTACTCGACCGGGGGAGGCTATGGCTACACCTTC.